The 27 T cell receptor beta chains below all came from one sample that was sequenced in a study of T cell responses to AZD1222 COVID-19 vaccine (dated by TCRdb to about 2021). Libraries were built with the immunoSEQ multiplex PCR assay. TCRdb re-hosts the immuneACCESS table, in-frame sequences only. Its copies lack some clones; in the studies checked, an unresolved V gene accounts for under half of them, and the cause for the rest is not known. Across this sample there are 150,000 to 160,000 clones, with 90% seen only once. 1.5% to 2% of the sample lies in the top ten. Sample time point, as interpreted from the label and publication: baseline before first vaccination. The source material was peripheral blood, sampled on day 0 of AZD1222 vaccination. These receptors were obtained from an adult in good health.

The rearrangement uses TRBV4-3 and TRBJ2-7; D assignment may be TRBD1 or TRBD2 (5 bases each). CDR1 LGHNA and CDR2 YSLEER come from the germline V gene. The CDR3 runs to 16 residues. The ends were cut back, 0 bases at V and 2 bases at J, with 14 bases in the middle. The CDR3 bases are TGCGCCAGCAGCCAAGACGTCGGGACGGTCGCCTACGAGCAGTACTTC. Residues: CASSQDVGTVAYEQYF.

This sequence joins TRBV2 and TRBJ1-1; D is unclear. CDR1 SNHLY and CDR2 FYNNEI come from the germline V gene. V lost 1 base and J lost 1, with 7 bases in between. This CDR3 is built from 14 residues. The CDR3 region has the DNA TGTGCCAGCAGTGAAGTTCTAGGGAACACTGAAGCTTTCTTT. Its translation: CASSEVLGNTEAFF.

The rearrangement uses TRBV5-1 and TRBJ2-2; D remains ambiguous. The length of the CDR3 is 12 residues. With 8 bases removed from V and 0 bases from J, the gap between germline ends came to 5 bases. Germline V lookup: CDR1 SGHRS, CDR2 YFSETQ. Here the CDR3 DNA reads TGCGCCAGTCTAACGAACACCGGGGAGCTGTTTTTT. This encodes CASLTNTGELFF. The variable domain in full, with the rest retrieved from reference TRBV5-1 and TRBJ2-2, is KAGVTQTPRYLIKTRGQQVTLSCSPISGHRSVSWYQQTPGQGLQFLFEYFSETQRNKGNFPGRFSGRQFSNSRSEMNVSTLELGDSALYLCASLTNTGELFFGEGSRLTVL.

V gene TRBV29-1 combines with J gene TRBJ1-1; D uncertain. Trimming took 1 base from V and 10 from J, leaving 13 bases between them. This CDR3 contains 12 residues. Per the germline V gene, CDR1 is SQVTM and CDR2 is ANQGSEA. The DNA of the CDR3 is TGCAGCGTTGAAGCCTACGAGGTCGGAGCTTTCTTT. It is translated as CSVEAYEVGAFF.

The table lists this clone with a count of one. The chain joins TRBV12-3 or TRBV12-4 to TRBJ1-5; D remains unclear. The CDR3 has 12 residues. Trimming removed 3 bases from V and 7 bases from J, with 7 bases in between. In DNA, the CDR3 is TGTGCCAGCAGTTTTGGGGAGCAGCCCCAGCATTTT. Its translation: CASSFGEQPQHF.

The V call is TRBV5-1, the J call TRBJ2-7; no definite D call. This CDR3 contains 14 residues. Germline V gene lookup returns CDR1 SGHRS and CDR2 YFSETQ. V lost 4 bases and J 3 bases, leaving 14 bases between the germline ends. The DNA for the CDR3 is TGCGCCAGCAGCCTTAACAAGGGTCTCTACGAGCAGTACTTC. This encodes CASSLNKGLYEQYF.

This chain uses TRBV4-2 with TRBJ1-5; 7 nucleotides align to TRBD1. In germline, CDR1 is LGHNA, CDR2 YNFKEQ. Losses at the gene ends were 3 bases for V and 6 bases for J; bases not matched to a gene: 17. CDR3 size: 18 residues. This CDR3 reads CASSQGLTGLGLGQPQHF. CDR3 nucleotides: TGTGCCAGCAGCCAGGGATTGACAGGGTTGGGGCTCGGTCAGCCCCAGCATTTT.

V usage is TRBV19 and J usage is TRBJ1-2; 9 positions agree with TRBD1. After removal of 7 bases from V and 5 bases from J, the junction contained 8 bases not matched to a gene. The CDR3 has 14 amino acids. Germline loops: CDR1 LNHDA, CDR2 SQIVND (reference sequence). The CDR3 DNA is TGTGCCAGTACCTGGACAGGGGATGGGTATGGCTACACCTTC. This gives the protein CASTWTGDGYGYTF.

The J gene is TRBJ1-1, the V gene TRBV11-3; maybe TRBD1 (5 bases). The CDR3 loop spans 13 amino acids. V lost 3 bases and J lost 4, with 9 bases in between. The germline CDR1 and CDR2 sequences are SGHNT and YENEEA. The CDR3 DNA reads TGTGCCAGCAGCTTTGCCGGGGGCACTGAAGCTTTCTTT. Its translation: CASSFAGGTEAFF.

The chain joins TRBV4-3 to TRBJ2-7; D gene uncertain. This CDR3 comprises 13 residues. Germline CDR1 is LGHNA and CDR2 is YSLEER. Trimming removed 0 bases from V and 1 base from J, with 4 bases in between. In DNA, the CDR3 is TGCGCCAGCAGCCAAGATGAGTCCTACGAGCAGTACTTC. Protein sequence: CASSQDESYEQYF.

The chain uses TRBV9 and TRBJ2-7; D is ambiguous. The CDR3 runs to 14 residues. CDR1 and CDR2 from the germline V gene are SGDLS and YYNGEE. Trimming took off 0 bases at V and 2 bases at J, with 9 bases between the two ends. DNA of the CDR3: TGTGCCAGCAGCGTAGGAATAGCTCCCTACGAGCAGTACTTC. It translates to CASSVGIAPYEQYF.

V and J are TRBV4-1 and TRBJ2-7; D remains ambiguous. V dropped 1 base and J dropped 0 bases, with 13 bases sitting between them. This CDR3 has 16 residues. Germline lookup yields CDR1 MGHRA and CDR2 YSYEKL. The CDR3 bases are TGCGCCAGCAGCCAAGGGGCTGGGCTCAACTCCTACGAGCAGTACTTC. Protein sequence: CASSQGAGLNSYEQYF.

V is TRBV5-6 and J is TRBJ2-2; D gene ambiguous. Trimming left V 4 bases short and J 8 bases short, with 9 bases between. Germline CDR1 is SGHDT and CDR2 is YYEEEE. The CDR3 covers 12 residues. The CDR3 spells CASSPFLGELFF. In DNA form, the CDR3 reads TGTGCCAGCAGCCCCTTTTTAGGGGAGCTGTTTTTT.

A few counts support this clone. The chain combines TRBV27 with TRBJ1-4, with D unclear. CDR1 and CDR2 from the germline V gene are MNHEY and SMNVEV (reference sequence). V was trimmed by 3 bases and J by 2 bases, leaving 10 bases between them. The CDR3 contains 15 residues. CDR3 sequence: CASSFSQETNEKLFF. The CDR3, as DNA: TGTGCCAGCAGTTTTTCCCAGGAGACTAATGAAAAACTGTTTTTT.

The rearrangement uses TRBV7-9 and TRBJ2-5; D uncertain. The CDR3 contains 15 residues. Trimming shortened V by 5 bases and J by 2 bases, and 15 bases separated the two germline ends. Germline V gives CDR1 SEHNR, CDR2 FQNEAQ (reference sequence). The CDR3 DNA reads as TGTGCCAGCAGCCCCCAGGACCTTGTTCAAGAGACCCAGTACTTC. Amino acids: CASSPQDLVQETQYF.

J is TRBJ2-1 and V is TRBV3-1 (or the pseudogene TRBV3-2); 7 nucleotides line up with TRBD2. This CDR3 is built from 15 residues. Per germline, CDR1 LGHDT and CDR2 YNNKEL (reference sequence). Losses at the gene ends were 4 bases for V and 5 bases for J; bases not matched to a gene: 8. This CDR3 is CASSLRLAENNEQFF. In DNA form, the CDR3 reads TGTGCCAGCAGCCTCCGACTAGCAGAGAACAATGAGCAGTTCTTC.

V is TRBV28 and J is TRBJ1-1; D may be TRBD1 (5 bases). CDR1 is MDHEN and CDR2 is SYDVKM in the germline V gene. Trimming pared 7 bases from V and 5 bases from J, leaving 14 bases between. This CDR3 spans 13 amino acids. The CDR3 here is CASTTPQGTEAFF. DNA for the CDR3: TGTGCCAGCACCACACCTCAGGGTACTGAAGCTTTCTTT.

The chain combines TRBV28 with TRBJ2-3; 8 nucleotides align to TRBD2. Germline CDR1 reads MDHEN; CDR2 reads SYDVKM. CDR3 size: 13 residues. The trim removed 1 base at V and 10 bases at J, leaving 4 bases unmatched. Written as DNA, the CDR3 is TGTGCCAGCAGTTTATCGGAAGCGGGAGCGCAGTATTTT. Protein: CASSLSEAGAQYF.

The rearrangement joins TRBV10-3 to TRBJ1-5; weak D call: TRBD1 (5 bases). This CDR3 comprises 19 residues. The germline CDR1 and CDR2 sequences are ENHRY and SYGVKD. Trimming removed 0 bases at V and 6 bases at J, with 24 bases between. The CDR3 bases are TGTGCCATCAGTGAGTCGATTGACAGTGACCCCCTAGTTTTTCAGCCCCAGCATTTT. Protein sequence: CAISESIDSDPLVFQPQHF.

The chain has TRBV3-1 (or the pseudogene TRBV3-2) and TRBJ1-1; no reliable D call. This CDR3 comprises 12 residues. CDR1 is LGHDT, CDR2 YNNKEL, per germline (reference sequence). The ends were cut back, 6 bases at V and 1 base at J, with 6 bases in the middle. CDR3 in amino acids: CASRQTNTEAFF. The CDR3 coding sequence is TGTGCCAGCAGACAAACGAACACTGAAGCTTTCTTT.

The rearrangement links TRBV14 to TRBJ2-1, with 9 bases that match TRBD1. The J segment lost 3 bases and the V segment lost 0 bases, leaving 12 bases of the junction unmatched. The germline CDR1 and CDR2 sequences are SGHDN and FVKESK. CDR3 length equals 19 residues. CDR3 in amino acids: CASSQDWTGDRARYNEQFF. The CDR3 nucleotides are TGTGCCAGCAGCCAAGATTGGACAGGGGATAGGGCCCGCTACAATGAGCAGTTCTTC.

The J gene is TRBJ2-7, the V gene TRBV6-2 or TRBV6-3, with 8 bases identical to TRBD1. V was pared by 0 bases and J by 4 bases, with 5 bases of the junction left unmatched. The CDR3 loop spans 15 amino acids. The germline CDR1 and CDR2 sequences are MNHEY and SVGEGT. CDR3 sequence: CASSYSQGARYEQYF. The DNA for the CDR3 is TGTGCCAGCAGTTACTCGCAGGGGGCTAGGTACGAGCAGTACTTC.

The rearrangement uses TRBV19 and TRBJ1-6; D unclear. This CDR3 is built from 15 residues. Trimming took off 5 bases at V and 3 bases at J, with 11 bases between the two ends. The germline CDR1 and CDR2 sequences are LNHDA and SQIVND (reference sequence). CDR3 coding DNA: TGTGCCAGTAGTGCCCAGGAGTACTATAATTCACCCCTCCACTTT. Translated: CASSAQEYYNSPLHF.

The count of this clone is one. V is TRBV29-1 and J is TRBJ2-7, with 7 bases that match TRBD2. CDR3 length: 14 amino acids. V lost 1 base and J lost 2; bases outside the gene matches: 5. Germline loops: CDR1 SQVTM, CDR2 ANQGSEA. This chain's CDR3 is CSVEVGRETYEQYF. In nucleotides, the CDR3 is TGCAGCGTTGAAGTGGGGCGGGAGACCTACGAGCAGTACTTC.

V is TRBV27 and J is TRBJ2-7; no definite D call. The germline V and J ends were trimmed by 7 bases and 1 base, with 17 bases remaining between them. CDR3 size: 15 residues. Germline CDR1 is MNHEY and CDR2 is SMNVEV (reference sequence). The CDR3 sequence is CASKVAAGESYEQYF. Written as DNA, the CDR3 is TGTGCCAGCAAAGTTGCGGCAGGCGAATCCTACGAGCAGTACTTC.

The chain recombines TRBV19 with TRBJ1-5; 9 bases agree with TRBD1. Germline assignment: CDR1 LNHDA and CDR2 SQIVND (reference sequence). This CDR3 spans 16 amino acids. The junction had 7 bases not matched to a gene; V was cut back by 4 bases and J by 3 bases. This CDR3 is CASSSTGTGTNQPQHF. The CDR3 nucleotides read TGTGCCAGTAGTAGTACCGGGACAGGGACCAATCAGCCCCAGCATTTT.

This clone was observed a single time. The chain links TRBV24-1 to TRBJ2-3, with 10 bases fitting TRBD2. The CDR3 loop spans 17 amino acids. CDR1 and CDR2 from the germline V gene are KGHDR and SFDVKD. After removal of 0 bases from V and 1 base from J, the junction contained 3 bases not matched to a gene. The CDR3 nucleotides are TGTGCCACCAGTGATTTGGCTAGCGGGAGAGGCACAGATACGCAGTATTTT. It yields the protein CATSDLASGRGTDTQYF.